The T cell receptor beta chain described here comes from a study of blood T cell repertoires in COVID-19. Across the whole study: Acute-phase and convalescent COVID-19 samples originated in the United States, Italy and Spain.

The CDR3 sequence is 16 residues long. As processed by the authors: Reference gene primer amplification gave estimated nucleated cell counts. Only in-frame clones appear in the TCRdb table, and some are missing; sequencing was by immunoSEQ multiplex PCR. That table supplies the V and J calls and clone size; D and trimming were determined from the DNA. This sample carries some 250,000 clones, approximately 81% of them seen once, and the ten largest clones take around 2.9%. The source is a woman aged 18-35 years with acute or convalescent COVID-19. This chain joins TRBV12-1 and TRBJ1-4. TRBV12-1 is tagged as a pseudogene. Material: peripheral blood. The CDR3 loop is CASSPRDGATNEKLFF. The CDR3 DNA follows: TGTGCCAGCAGCCCGCGGGACGGTGCAACTAATGAAAAACTGTTTTTT.